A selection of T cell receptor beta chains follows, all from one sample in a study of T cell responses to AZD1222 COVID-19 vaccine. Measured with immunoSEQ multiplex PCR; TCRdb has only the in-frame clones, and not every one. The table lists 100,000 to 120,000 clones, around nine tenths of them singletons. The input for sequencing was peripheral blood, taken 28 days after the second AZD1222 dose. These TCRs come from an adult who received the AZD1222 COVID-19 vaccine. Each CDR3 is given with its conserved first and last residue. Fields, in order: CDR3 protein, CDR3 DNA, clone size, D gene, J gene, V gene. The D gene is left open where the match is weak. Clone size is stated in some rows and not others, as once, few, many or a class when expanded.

CDR3: CASSSDRENTGELFF; DNA: TGTGCCAGCAGTTCGGACAGGGAGAACACCGGGGAGCTGTTTTTT; size: .; D: TRBD1; J: TRBJ2-2; V: TRBV5-4
CDR3: CASSPRAKNLGSGELFF; DNA: TGTGCCAGCAGCCCTCGGGCCAAGAACTTGGGGTCCGGGGAGCTGTTTTTT; size: .; D: .; J: TRBJ2-2; V: TRBV7-9
CDR3: CASRLEGLSGNTIYF; DNA: TGCGCCAGCAGGTTGGAGGGTCTCTCTGGAAACACCATATATTTT; size: many; D: .; J: TRBJ1-3; V: TRBV5-1
CDR3: CASSAGTDRIYGYTF; DNA: TGTGCCAGCTCAGCCGGGACGGATAGGATCTATGGCTACACCTTC; size: .; D: .; J: TRBJ1-2; V: TRBV18
CDR3: CASSPPEGLQETQYF; DNA: TGTGCCAGCAGCCCCCCGGAGGGGCTCCAAGAGACCCAGTACTTC; size: many; D: .; J: TRBJ2-5; V: TRBV21-1
CDR3: CASSELWSSNQPQHF; DNA: TGTGCCAGCAGTGAACTCTGGTCGAGCAATCAGCCCCAGCATTTT; size: .; D: .; J: TRBJ1-5; V: TRBV6-1
CDR3: CASREAGELFF; DNA: TGTGCCAGTAGGGAGGCCGGGGAGCTGTTTTTT; size: .; D: .; J: TRBJ2-2; V: TRBV19
CDR3: CASSQEGSGNTIYF; DNA: TGCGCCAGCAGCCAAGAGGGCTCTGGAAACACCATATATTTT; size: .; D: .; J: TRBJ1-3; V: TRBV4-1
CDR3: CASRKYIPDSNQPQHF; DNA: TGTGCTAGTAGGAAATATATTCCCGACAGCAATCAGCCCCAGCATTTT; size: .; D: .; J: TRBJ1-5; V: TRBV19
CDR3: CALRGHRLAGGDTQYF; DNA: TGTGCCCTACGAGGCCACAGACTAGCGGGCGGAGATACGCAGTATTTT; size: .; D: TRBD2; J: TRBJ2-3; V: TRBV30
CDR3: CASSIYSGRLNTGELFF; DNA: TGTGCCAGTAGTATTTACAGCGGGCGGTTGAACACCGGGGAGCTGTTTTTT; size: .; D: .; J: TRBJ2-2; V: TRBV19
CDR3: CASSPEPFTGEQYF; DNA: TGTGCCAGCTCACCGGAGCCTTTCACCGGCGAGCAGTACTTC; size: .; D: .; J: TRBJ2-7; V: TRBV18
CDR3: CASSLTTGGGTEAFF; DNA: TGTGCCAGCAGCTTAACAACGGGAGGTGGCACTGAAGCTTTCTTT; size: .; D: .; J: TRBJ1-1; V: TRBV7-3
CDR3: CASSHPPGTANTEAFF; DNA: TGTGCCAGCAGCCACCCCCCCGGGACAGCCAACACTGAAGCTTTCTTT; size: .; D: TRBD1; J: TRBJ1-1; V: TRBV3-1/TRBV3-2
CDR3: CASSYSPQNYGYTF; DNA: TGTGCCAGCAGTTACTCGCCGCAGAACTATGGCTACACCTTC; size: .; D: .; J: TRBJ1-2; V: TRBV6-2/TRBV6-3
CDR3: CASSGGDRVAYGYTF; DNA: TGTGCCAGCAGTGGCGGTGACAGGGTGGCCTATGGCTACACCTTC; size: .; D: TRBD1; J: TRBJ1-2; V: TRBV2
CDR3: CASSLALRDYEQYF; DNA: TGTGCCAGCAGCTTAGCGCTCAGGGATTACGAGCAGTACTTC; size: .; D: .; J: TRBJ2-7; V: TRBV7-9
CDR3: CASSLVQNTGELFF; DNA: TGTGCCAGCAGCTTAGTACAGAACACCGGGGAGCTGTTTTTT; size: .; D: .; J: TRBJ2-2; V: TRBV7-2
CDR3: CASSPSSGSYEQYF; DNA: TGTGCCAGCAGCCCGTCAAGCGGCTCCTACGAGCAGTACTTC; size: .; D: .; J: TRBJ2-7; V: TRBV7-8
CDR3: CASSSGLASYNEQFF; DNA: TGCGCCAGCAGCTCGGGACTAGCGTCTTACAATGAGCAGTTCTTC; size: .; D: TRBD2; J: TRBJ2-1; V: TRBV5-1
CDR3: CASRRGVPYGYTF; DNA: TGTGCCAGCAGACGGGGGGTCCCCTATGGCTACACCTTC; size: .; D: .; J: TRBJ1-2; V: TRBV6-5
CDR3: CASSTGQGNEKLFF; DNA: TGTGCCAGCAGTACGGGACAGGGAAATGAAAAACTGTTTTTT; size: once; D: TRBD1; J: TRBJ1-4; V: TRBV2
CDR3: CASTGQGSTDTQYF; DNA: TGTGCCAGCACGGGACAGGGAAGCACAGATACGCAGTATTTT; size: .; D: TRBD1; J: TRBJ2-3; V: TRBV7-9
CDR3: CASSPRENTEAFF; DNA: TGTGCCAGCAGCCCCAGGGAGAACACTGAAGCTTTCTTT; size: .; D: .; J: TRBJ1-1; V: TRBV3-1/TRBV3-2
CDR3: CASRGGYNSPLHF; DNA: TGTGCCAGCAGGGGGGGCTATAATTCACCCCTCCACTTT; size: .; D: .; J: TRBJ1-6; V: TRBV6-5
CDR3: CASSQVPRADTNTEAFF; DNA: TGCGCCAGCAGCCAAGTCCCCAGGGCCGATACGAACACTGAAGCTTTCTTT; size: .; D: .; J: TRBJ1-1; V: TRBV4-3
CDR3: CASSAGTLLYGYTF; DNA: TGTGCCAGCAGCGCCGGGACCCTACTTTACGGCTACACCTTC; size: .; D: .; J: TRBJ1-2; V: TRBV9
CDR3: CASSPVFGAIWRGVISYEQYF; DNA: TGTGCCAGCAGCCCGGTTTTCGGGGCGATATGGCGGGGGGTTATCTCCTACGAGCAGTACTTC; size: .; D: TRBD2; J: TRBJ2-7; V: TRBV7-3
CDR3: CASSFTGQGSYEQYF; DNA: TGTGCCAGCAGCTTCACCGGACAGGGCTCCTACGAGCAGTACTTC; size: .; D: TRBD1; J: TRBJ2-7; V: TRBV7-2
CDR3: CASSDSGTGTSYEQYF; DNA: TGTGCCAGCAGTGATAGCGGGACAGGTACTTCCTACGAGCAGTACTTC; size: .; D: .; J: TRBJ2-7; V: TRBV2
CDR3: CASSEPGQVLNEQYF; DNA: TGTGCCAGCAGTGAACCGGGACAGGTACTGAACGAGCAGTACTTC; size: .; D: TRBD1; J: TRBJ2-7; V: TRBV6-1
CDR3: CASSLWPTGNQPQHF; DNA: TGTGCCAGCAGTTTATGGCCGACAGGCAATCAGCCCCAGCATTTT; size: once; D: .; J: TRBJ1-5; V: TRBV28
CDR3: CASSWTSVGVNEQFF; DNA: TGTGCCAGCAGTTGGACTAGCGTGGGGGTCAATGAGCAGTTCTTC; size: .; D: TRBD2; J: TRBJ2-1; V: TRBV6-5
CDR3: CAWSPGSNQPQHF; DNA: TGTGCCTGGAGTCCCGGGAGCAATCAGCCCCAGCATTTT; size: .; D: .; J: TRBJ1-5; V: TRBV30
CDR3: CASSPEVSYEQYF; DNA: TGTGCCAGCAGCCCCGAGGTTTCCTACGAGCAGTACTTC; size: .; D: .; J: TRBJ2-7; V: TRBV5-5
CDR3: CASSLGTGRVGNQPQHF; DNA: TGTGCCAGCTCACTCGGGACAGGGAGGGTAGGCAATCAGCCCCAGCATTTT; size: .; D: TRBD1; J: TRBJ1-5; V: TRBV18
CDR3: CASSWGGEGTDTQYF; DNA: TGTGCCAGCAGCTGGGGCGGGGAGGGCACAGATACGCAGTATTTT; size: .; D: .; J: TRBJ2-3; V: TRBV5-4
CDR3: CASGRREQFF; DNA: TGTGCCAGCGGGAGAAGGGAGCAGTTCTTC; size: few; D: .; J: TRBJ2-1; V: TRBV12-3/TRBV12-4
CDR3: CASSLTRGTEAFF; DNA: TGTGCCAGCAGCTTAACTCGGGGAACTGAAGCTTTCTTT; size: .; D: .; J: TRBJ1-1; V: TRBV7-3
CDR3: CAIREGQGAPEAFF; DNA: TGTGCCATCAGGGAGGGACAGGGGGCCCCTGAAGCTTTCTTT; size: .; D: TRBD1; J: TRBJ1-1; V: TRBV10-3
CDR3: CASSYLGGGREKLFF; DNA: TGCGCCAGCAGCTACTTGGGGGGAGGTAGGGAAAAACTGTTTTTT; size: .; D: .; J: TRBJ1-4; V: TRBV4-1
CDR3: CASSMTGGNTEAFF; DNA: TGTGCCAGCAGCATGACAGGGGGCAACACTGAAGCTTTCTTT; size: .; D: TRBD1; J: TRBJ1-1; V: TRBV7-3
CDR3: CASSSTGGAGELFF; DNA: TGCGCCAGCAGCTCCACAGGAGGCGCCGGGGAGCTGTTTTTT; size: .; D: .; J: TRBJ2-2; V: TRBV5-1
CDR3: CASSGPHPGYTF; DNA: TGTGCCAGCAGTGGACCCCATCCTGGCTACACCTTC; size: .; D: .; J: TRBJ1-2; V: TRBV28
CDR3: CSVAKGYGQGQETQYF; DNA: TGCAGCGTTGCGAAGGGGTACGGACAGGGACAAGAGACCCAGTACTTC; size: .; D: TRBD1; J: TRBJ2-5; V: TRBV29-1